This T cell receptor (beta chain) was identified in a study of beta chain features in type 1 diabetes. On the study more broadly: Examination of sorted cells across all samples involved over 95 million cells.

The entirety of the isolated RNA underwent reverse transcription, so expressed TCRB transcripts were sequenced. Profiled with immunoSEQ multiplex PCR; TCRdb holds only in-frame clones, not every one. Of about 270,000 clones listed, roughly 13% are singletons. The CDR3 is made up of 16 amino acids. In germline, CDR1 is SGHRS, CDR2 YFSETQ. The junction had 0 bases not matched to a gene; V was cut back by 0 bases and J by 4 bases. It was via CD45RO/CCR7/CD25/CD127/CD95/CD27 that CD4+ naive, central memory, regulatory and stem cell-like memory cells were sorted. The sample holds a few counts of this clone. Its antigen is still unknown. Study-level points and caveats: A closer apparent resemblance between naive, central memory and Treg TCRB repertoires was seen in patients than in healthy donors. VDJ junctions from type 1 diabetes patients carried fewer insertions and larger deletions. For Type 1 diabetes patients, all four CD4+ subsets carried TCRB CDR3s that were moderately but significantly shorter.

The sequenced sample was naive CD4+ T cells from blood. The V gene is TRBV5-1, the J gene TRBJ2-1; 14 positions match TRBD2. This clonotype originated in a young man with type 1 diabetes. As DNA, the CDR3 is TGCGCCAGCAGCTTGGGACTAGCGGGAGGGTACAATGAGCAGTTCTTC. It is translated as CASSLGLAGGYNEQFF.